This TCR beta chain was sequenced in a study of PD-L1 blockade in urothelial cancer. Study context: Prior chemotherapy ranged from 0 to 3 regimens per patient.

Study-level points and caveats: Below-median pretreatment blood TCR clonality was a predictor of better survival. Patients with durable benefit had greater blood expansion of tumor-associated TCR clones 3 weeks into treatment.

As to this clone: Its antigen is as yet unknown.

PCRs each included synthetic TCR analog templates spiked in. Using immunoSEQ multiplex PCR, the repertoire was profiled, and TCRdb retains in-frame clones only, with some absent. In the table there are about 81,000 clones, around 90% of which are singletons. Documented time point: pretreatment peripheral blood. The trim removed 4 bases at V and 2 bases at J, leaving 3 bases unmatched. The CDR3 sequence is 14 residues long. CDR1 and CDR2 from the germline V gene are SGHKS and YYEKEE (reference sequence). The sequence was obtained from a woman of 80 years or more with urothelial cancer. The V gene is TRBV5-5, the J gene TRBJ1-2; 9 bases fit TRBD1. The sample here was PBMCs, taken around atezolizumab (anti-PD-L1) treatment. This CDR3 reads CASSATGGNYGYTF. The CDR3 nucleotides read TGTGCCAGCAGCGCGACAGGGGGGAACTATGGCTACACCTTC.